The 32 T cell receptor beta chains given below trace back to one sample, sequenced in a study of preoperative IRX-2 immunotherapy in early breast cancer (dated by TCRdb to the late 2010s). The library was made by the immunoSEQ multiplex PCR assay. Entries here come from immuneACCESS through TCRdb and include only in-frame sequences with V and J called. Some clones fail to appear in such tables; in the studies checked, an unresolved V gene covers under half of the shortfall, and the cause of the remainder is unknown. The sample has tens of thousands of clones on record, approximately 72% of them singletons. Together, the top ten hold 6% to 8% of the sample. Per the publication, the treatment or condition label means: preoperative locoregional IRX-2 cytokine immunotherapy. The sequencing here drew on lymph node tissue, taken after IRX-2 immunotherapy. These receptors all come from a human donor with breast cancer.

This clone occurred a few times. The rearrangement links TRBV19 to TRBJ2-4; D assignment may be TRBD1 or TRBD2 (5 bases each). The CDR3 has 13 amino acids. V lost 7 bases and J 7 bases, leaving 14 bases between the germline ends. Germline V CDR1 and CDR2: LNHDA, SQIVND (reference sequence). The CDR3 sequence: CASTEGNINIQYF. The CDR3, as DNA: TGTGCCAGTACCGAGGGGAATATTAACATTCAGTACTTC.

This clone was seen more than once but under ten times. In DNA form, the CDR3 reads TGTGCCAGCACCGTGGACAGGGGTAGCAATCAGCCCCAGCATTTT. Translating it yields CASTVDRGSNQPQHF. The rearrangement links TRBV6-8 to TRBJ1-5; 9 bases align to TRBD1. The CDR3 totals 15 residues. Germline values: CDR1 MNHGY, CDR2 SAAAGT. Trimming at V came to 7 bases and at J to 0 bases, leaving 4 bases not matched to a gene.

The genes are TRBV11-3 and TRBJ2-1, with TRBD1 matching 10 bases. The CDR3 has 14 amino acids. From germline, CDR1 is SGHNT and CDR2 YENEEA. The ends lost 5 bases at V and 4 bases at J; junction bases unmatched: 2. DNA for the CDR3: TGTGCCAGCAGCCGGGGACAGGGGTACAATGAGCAGTTCTTC. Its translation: CASSRGQGYNEQFF. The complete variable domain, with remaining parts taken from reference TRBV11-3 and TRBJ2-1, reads EAGVVQSPRYKIIEKKQPVAFWCNPISGHNTLYWYLQNLGQGPELLIRYENEEAVDDSQLPKDRFSAERLKGVDSTLKIQPAELGDSAVYLCASSRGQGYNEQFFGPGTRLTVL.

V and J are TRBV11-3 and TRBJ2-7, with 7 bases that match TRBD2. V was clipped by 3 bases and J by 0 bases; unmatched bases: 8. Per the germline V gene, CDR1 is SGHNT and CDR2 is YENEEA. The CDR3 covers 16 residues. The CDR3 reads CASSLGLGGDSYEQYF. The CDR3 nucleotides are TGTGCCAGCAGCTTGGGCTTGGGGGGGGACTCCTACGAGCAGTACTTC.

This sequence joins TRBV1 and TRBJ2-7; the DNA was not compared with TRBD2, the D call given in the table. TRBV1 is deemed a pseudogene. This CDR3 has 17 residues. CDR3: CASSQEGLAGGVYEQYF. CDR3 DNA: TGCGCCAGCAGCCAAGAAGGACTAGCGGGGGGTGTCTACGAGCAGTACTTC.

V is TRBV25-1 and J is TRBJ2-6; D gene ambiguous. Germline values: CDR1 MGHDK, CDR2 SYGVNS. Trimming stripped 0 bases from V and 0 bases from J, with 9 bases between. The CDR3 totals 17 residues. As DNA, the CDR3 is TGTGCCAGCAGTGAATATTACGGCAACTCTGGGGCCAACGTCCTGACTTTC. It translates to CASSEYYGNSGANVLTF.

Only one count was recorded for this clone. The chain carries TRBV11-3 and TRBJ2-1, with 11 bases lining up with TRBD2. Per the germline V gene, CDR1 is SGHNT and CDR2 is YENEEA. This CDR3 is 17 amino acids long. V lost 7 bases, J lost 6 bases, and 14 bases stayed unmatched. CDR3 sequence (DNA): TGTGCCAGCACCCCCTATGGGCTAGCGGGAGGTGGCAATGAGCAGTTCTTC. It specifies CASTPYGLAGGGNEQFF. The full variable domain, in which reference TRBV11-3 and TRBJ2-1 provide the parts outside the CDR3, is EAGVVQSPRYKIIEKKQPVAFWCNPISGHNTLYWYLQNLGQGPELLIRYENEEAVDDSQLPKDRFSAERLKGVDSTLKIQPAELGDSAVYLCASTPYGLAGGGNEQFFGPGTRLTVL.

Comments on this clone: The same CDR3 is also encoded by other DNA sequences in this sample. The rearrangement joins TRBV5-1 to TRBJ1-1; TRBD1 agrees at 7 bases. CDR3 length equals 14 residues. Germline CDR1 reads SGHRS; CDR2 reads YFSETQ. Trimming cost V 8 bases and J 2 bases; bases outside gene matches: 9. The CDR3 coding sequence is TGCGCCAGTAGCCCGGGGACAGTCAACACTGAAGCTTTCTTT. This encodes CASSPGTVNTEAFF.

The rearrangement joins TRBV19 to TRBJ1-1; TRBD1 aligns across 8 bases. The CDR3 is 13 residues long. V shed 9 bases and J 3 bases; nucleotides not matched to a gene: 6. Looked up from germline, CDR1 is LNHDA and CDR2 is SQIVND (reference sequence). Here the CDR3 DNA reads TGTGCCAGCACCAGGGGGCTAGACACTGAAGCTTTCTTT. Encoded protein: CASTRGLDTEAFF.

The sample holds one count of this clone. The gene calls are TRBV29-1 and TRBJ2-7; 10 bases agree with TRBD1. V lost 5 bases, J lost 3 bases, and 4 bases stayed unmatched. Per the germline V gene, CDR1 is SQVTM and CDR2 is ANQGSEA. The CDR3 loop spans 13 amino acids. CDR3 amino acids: CSVLRTGGYEQYF. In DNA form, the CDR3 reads TGCAGCGTTCTTCGGACAGGGGGCTACGAGCAGTACTTC.

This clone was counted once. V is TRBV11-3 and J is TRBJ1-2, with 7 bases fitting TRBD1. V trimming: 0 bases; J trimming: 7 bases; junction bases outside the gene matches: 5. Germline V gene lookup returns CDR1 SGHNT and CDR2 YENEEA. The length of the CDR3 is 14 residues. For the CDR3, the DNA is TGTGCCAGCAGCTTAGAGCACAGGGGCATTGGCTACACCTTC. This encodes CASSLEHRGIGYTF.

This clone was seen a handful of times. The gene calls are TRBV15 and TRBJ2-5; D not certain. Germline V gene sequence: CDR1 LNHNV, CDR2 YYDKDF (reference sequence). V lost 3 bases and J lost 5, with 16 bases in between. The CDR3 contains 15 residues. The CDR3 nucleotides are TGTGCCACCAGCAGCCGGGCCCACGTCATTGAGACCCAGTACTTC. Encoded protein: CATSSRAHVIETQYF.

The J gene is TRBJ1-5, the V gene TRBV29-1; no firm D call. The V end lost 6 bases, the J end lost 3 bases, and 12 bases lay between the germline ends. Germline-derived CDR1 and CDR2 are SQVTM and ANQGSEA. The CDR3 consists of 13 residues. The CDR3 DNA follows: TGCAGCGTGGGCGAGGGTAACAATCAGCCCCAGCATTTT. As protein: CSVGEGNNQPQHF.

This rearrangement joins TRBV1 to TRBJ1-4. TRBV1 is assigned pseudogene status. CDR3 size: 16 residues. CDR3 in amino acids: CASSQDPRGRYEKLFF. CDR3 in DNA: TGCGCCAGCAGCCAAGACCCGAGGGGCCGGTACGAAAAACTGTTTTTT.

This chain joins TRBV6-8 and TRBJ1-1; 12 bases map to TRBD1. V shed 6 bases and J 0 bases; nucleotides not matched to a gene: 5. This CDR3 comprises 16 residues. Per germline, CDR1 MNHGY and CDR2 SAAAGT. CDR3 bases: TGTGCCAGCAGCGGGACAGGGGGCGCCGTGAACACTGAAGCTTTCTTT. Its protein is CASSGTGGAVNTEAFF.

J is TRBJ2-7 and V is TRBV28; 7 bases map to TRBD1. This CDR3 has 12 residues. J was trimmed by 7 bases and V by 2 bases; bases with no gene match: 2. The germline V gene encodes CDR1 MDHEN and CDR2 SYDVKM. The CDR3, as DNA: TGTGCCAGCAGTTTAGGGGACAGAGAGCAGTACTTC. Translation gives CASSLGDREQYF.

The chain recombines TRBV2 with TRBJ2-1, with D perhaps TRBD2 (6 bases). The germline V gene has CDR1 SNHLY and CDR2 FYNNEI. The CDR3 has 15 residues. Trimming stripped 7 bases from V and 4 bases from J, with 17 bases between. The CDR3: CASTPSAGEYNEQFF. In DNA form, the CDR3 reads TGTGCCAGCACCCCTAGCGCTGGGGAATACAATGAGCAGTTCTTC.

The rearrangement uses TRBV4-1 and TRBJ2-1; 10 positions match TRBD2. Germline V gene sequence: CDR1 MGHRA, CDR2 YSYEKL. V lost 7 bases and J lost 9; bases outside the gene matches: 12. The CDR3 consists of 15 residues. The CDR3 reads CASNGLAAPQGEQFF. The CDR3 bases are TGCGCCAGCAACGGACTAGCGGCCCCTCAGGGTGAGCAGTTCTTC.

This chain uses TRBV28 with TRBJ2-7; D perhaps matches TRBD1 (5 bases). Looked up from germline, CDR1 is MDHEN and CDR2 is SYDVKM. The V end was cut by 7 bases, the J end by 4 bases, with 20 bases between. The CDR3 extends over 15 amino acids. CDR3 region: CASIQTGTGFYEQYF. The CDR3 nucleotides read TGTGCCAGCATACAAACCGGAACAGGCTTTTACGAGCAGTACTTC. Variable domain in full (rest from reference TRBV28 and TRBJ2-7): DVKVTQSSRYLVKRTGEKVFLECVQDMDHENMFWYRQDPGLGLRLIYFSYDVKMKEKGDIPEGYSVSREKKERFSLILESASTNQTSMYLCASIQTGTGFYEQYFGPGTRLTVT.

CDR3 DNA: TGTGCCAGCAGCTTAAGGGGACAGGACCACTACGAGCAGTACTTC. Protein sequence: CASSLRGQDHYEQYF. The chain has TRBV11-3 and TRBJ2-7, with 8 bases fitting TRBD1. This CDR3 has 15 residues. The V gene end was trimmed by 2 bases and the J gene end by 3 bases; junction bases not matched to a gene: 6. CDR1 is SGHNT, CDR2 YENEEA, per germline.

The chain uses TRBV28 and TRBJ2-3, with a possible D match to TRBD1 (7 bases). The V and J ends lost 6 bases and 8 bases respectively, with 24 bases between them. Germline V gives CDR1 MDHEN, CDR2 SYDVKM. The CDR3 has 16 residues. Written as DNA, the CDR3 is TGTGCCAGCAGCCCAAGCGACAGGGCCCCCGGGGGTACGCAGTATTTT. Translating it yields CASSPSDRAPGGTQYF.

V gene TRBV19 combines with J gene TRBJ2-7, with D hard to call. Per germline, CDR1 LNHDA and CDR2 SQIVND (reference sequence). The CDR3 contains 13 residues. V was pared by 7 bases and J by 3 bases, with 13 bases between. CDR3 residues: CASKGRLVYEQYF. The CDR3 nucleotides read TGTGCCAGTAAGGGCAGGCTTGTCTACGAGCAGTACTTC.

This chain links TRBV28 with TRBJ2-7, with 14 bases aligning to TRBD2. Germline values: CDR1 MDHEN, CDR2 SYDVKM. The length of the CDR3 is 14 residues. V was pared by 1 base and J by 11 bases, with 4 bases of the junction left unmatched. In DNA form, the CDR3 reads TGTGCCAGCAGTTTATCCGGGACTAGCGGGGGCAAGTACTTC. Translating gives CASSLSGTSGGKYF. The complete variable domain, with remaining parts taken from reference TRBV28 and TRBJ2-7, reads DVKVTQSSRYLVKRTGEKVFLECVQDMDHENMFWYRQDPGLGLRLIYFSYDVKMKEKGDIPEGYSVSREKKERFSLILESASTNQTSMYLCASSLSGTSGGKYFGPGTRLTVT.

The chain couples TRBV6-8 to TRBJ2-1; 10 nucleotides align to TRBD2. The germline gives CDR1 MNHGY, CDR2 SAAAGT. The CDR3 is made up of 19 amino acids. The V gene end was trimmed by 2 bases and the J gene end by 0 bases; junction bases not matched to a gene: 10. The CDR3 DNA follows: TGTGCCAGCAGTTACGGCGGTGGACTAGCGGATAGCTCCTACAATGAGCAGTTCTTC. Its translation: CASSYGGGLADSSYNEQFF.

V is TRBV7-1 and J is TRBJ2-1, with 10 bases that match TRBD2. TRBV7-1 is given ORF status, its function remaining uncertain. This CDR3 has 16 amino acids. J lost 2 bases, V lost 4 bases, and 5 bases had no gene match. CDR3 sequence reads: CASSLTSGFTYNEQFF. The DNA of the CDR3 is TGTGCCAGCAGCTTGACTAGCGGGTTTACCTACAATGAGCAGTTCTTC.

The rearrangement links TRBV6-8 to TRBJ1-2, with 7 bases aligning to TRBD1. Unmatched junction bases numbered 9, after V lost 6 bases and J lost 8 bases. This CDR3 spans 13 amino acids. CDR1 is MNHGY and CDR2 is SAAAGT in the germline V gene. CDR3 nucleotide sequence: TGTGCCAGCAGATCAACAGGGGTTTGGGGCTACACCTTC. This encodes CASRSTGVWGYTF.

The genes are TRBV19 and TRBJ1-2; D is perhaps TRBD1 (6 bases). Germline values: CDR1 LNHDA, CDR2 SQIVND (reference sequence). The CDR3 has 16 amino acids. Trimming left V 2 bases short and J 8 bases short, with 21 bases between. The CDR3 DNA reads TGTGCCAGTAGTATATCCGGGAGACAGGTTTGGGCGGGCTACACCTTC. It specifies CASSISGRQVWAGYTF.

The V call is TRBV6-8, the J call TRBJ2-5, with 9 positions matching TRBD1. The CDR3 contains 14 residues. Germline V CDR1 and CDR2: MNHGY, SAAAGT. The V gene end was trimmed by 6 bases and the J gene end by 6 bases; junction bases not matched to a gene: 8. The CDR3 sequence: CASRSTGGRKTQYF. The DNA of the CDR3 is TGTGCCAGCAGATCGACAGGGGGGAGGAAGACCCAGTACTTC.

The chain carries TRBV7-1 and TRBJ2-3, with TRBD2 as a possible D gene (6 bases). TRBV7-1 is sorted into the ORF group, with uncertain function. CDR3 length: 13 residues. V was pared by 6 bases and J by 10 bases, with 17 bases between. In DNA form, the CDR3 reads TGTGCCAGCAGTGAAGCCAAACTAGCTGCGCAGTATTTT. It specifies CASSEAKLAAQYF.

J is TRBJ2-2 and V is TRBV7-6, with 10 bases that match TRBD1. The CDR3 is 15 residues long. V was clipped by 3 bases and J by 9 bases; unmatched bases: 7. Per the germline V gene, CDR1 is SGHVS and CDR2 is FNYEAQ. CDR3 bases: TGTGCCAGCAGCTTTACCGGGACAGGGGAACGGGAGCTGTTTTTT. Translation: CASSFTGTGERELFF.

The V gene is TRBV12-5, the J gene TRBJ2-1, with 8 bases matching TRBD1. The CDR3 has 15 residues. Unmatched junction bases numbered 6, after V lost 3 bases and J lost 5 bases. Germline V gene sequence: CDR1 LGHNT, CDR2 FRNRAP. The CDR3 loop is CASGFGQGANNEQFF. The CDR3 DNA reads TGTGCTAGTGGTTTTGGGCAGGGGGCTAACAATGAGCAGTTCTTC.

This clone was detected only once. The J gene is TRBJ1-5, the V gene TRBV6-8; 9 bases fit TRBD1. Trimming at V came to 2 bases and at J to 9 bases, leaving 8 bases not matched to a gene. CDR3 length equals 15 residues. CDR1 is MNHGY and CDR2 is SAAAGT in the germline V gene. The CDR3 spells CASSYEGQGQGPQHF. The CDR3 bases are TGTGCCAGCAGTTACGAGGGACAGGGCCAAGGGCCCCAGCATTTT.